Listed here is a single T cell receptor beta chain. Antigen unknown. Trimming shortened V by 3 bases and J by 8 bases, and 17 bases separated the two germline ends. Germline V lookup: CDR1 GTSNPN, CDR2 SVGIG (reference sequence). The CDR3 spans 15 residues. The data stem from a study of T cell responses to AZD1222 COVID-19 vaccine. Profiling relied on immunoSEQ multiplex PCR, and the TCRdb table lists in-frame clones only, not all of them. The data show over 120,000 clones, roughly 91% seen once. Study-level results: Donors were largely white British and mainly female; clonal diversity was possibly underestimated.

The input for sequencing was peripheral blood, taken on day 0 of AZD1222 vaccination. The genes are TRBV30 and TRBJ1-6; D may be TRBD1 (5 bases). The receptor's source is an adult in good health. This CDR3 reads CAWSLMAPGDSPLHF. CDR3 nucleotide sequence: TGTGCCTGGAGCCTGATGGCCCCGGGGGATTCACCCCTCCACTTT. The full variable domain, with the rest looked up from reference TRBV30 and TRBJ1-6, is SQTIHQWPATLVQPVGSPLSLECTVEGTSNPNLYWYRQAAGRGLQLLFYSVGIGQISSEVPQNLSASRPQDRQFILSSKKLLLSDSGFYLCAWSLMAPGDSPLHFGNGTRLTVT.